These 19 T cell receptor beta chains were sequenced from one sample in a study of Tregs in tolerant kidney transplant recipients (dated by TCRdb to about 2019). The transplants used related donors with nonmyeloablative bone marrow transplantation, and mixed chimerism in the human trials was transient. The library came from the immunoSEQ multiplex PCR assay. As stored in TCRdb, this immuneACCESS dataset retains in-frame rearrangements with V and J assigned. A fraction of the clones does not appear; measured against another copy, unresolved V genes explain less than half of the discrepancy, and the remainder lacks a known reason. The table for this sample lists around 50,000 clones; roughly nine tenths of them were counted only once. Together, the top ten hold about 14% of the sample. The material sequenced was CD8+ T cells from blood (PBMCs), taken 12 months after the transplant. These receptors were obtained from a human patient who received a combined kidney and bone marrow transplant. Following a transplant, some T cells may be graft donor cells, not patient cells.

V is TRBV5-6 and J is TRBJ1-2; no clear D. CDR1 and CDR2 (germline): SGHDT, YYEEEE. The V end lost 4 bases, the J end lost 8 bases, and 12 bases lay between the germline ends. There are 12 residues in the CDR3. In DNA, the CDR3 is TGTGCCAGCAGCCCCTCCCGGGAGGGCTACACCTTC. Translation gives CASSPSREGYTF.

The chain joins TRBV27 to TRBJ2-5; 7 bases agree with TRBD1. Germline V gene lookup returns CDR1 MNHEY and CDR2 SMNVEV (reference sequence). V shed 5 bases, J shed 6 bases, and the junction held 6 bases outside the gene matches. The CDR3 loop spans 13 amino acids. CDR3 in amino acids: CASSITGVKTQYF. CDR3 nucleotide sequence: TGTGCCAGCAGTATTACAGGGGTCAAGACCCAGTACTTC.

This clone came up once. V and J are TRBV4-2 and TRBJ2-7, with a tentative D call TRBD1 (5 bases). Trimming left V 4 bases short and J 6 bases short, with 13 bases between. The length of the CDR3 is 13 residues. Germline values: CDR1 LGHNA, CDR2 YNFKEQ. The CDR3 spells CASSLPGSLEQYF. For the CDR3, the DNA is TGTGCCAGCAGCCTTCCAGGGTCTCTCGAGCAGTACTTC.

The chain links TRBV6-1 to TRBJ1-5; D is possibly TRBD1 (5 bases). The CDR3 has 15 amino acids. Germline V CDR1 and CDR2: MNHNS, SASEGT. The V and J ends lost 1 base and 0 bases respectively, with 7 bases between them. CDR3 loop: CASSEEGYSNQPQHF. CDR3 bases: TGTGCCAGCAGTGAAGAGGGGTATAGCAATCAGCCCCAGCATTTT.

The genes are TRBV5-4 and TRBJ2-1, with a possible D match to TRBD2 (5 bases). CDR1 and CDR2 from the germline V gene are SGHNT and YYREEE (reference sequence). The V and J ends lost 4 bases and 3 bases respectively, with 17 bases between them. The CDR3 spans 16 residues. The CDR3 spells CASSQTWTAHYNEQFF. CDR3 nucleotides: TGTGCCAGCAGCCAAACCTGGACTGCCCACTACAATGAGCAGTTCTTC.

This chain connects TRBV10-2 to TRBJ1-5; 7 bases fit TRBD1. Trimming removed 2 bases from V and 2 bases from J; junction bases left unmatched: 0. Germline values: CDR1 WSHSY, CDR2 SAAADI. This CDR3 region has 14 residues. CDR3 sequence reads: CASSETGGNQPQHF. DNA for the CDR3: TGCGCCAGCAGTGAGACAGGGGGCAATCAGCCCCAGCATTTT.

The CDR3 protein is CASSLEGVGQFF. Here the CDR3 DNA reads TGTGCCAGCAGTTTGGAGGGCGTTGGGCAGTTCTTC. This chain uses TRBV27 with TRBJ2-1; D might be TRBD2 (6 bases). This CDR3 is built from 12 residues. Trimming cost V 3 bases and J 12 bases, with 12 bases left between them. Germline CDR1 MNHEY, CDR2 SMNVEV (reference sequence).

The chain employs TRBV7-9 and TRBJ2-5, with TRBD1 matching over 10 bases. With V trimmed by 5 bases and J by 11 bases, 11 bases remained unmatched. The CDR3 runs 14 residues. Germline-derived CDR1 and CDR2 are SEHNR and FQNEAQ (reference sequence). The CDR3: CASSPGTGVREQYF. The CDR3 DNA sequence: TGTGCCAGCAGCCCCGGGACAGGGGTTCGGGAGCAGTACTTC.

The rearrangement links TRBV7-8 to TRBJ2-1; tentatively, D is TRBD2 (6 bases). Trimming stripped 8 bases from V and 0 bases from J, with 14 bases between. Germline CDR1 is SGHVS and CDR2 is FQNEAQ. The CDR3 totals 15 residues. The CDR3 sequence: CASLEGLSSYNEQFF. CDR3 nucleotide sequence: TGTGCCAGCCTTGAAGGACTAAGCTCCTACAATGAGCAGTTCTTC.

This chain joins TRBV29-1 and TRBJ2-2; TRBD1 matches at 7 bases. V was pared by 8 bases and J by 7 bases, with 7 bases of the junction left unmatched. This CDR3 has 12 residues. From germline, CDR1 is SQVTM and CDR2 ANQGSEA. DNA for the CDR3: TGCAGCTACACAGGGGTGGGCGGGGAGCTGTTTTTT. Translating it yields CSYTGVGGELFF.

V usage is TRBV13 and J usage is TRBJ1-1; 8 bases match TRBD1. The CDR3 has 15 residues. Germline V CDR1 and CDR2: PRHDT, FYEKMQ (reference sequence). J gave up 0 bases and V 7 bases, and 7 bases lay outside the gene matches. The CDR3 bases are TGTGCCAGCAACACCGGGACAGGACTGAACACTGAAGCTTTCTTT. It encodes CASNTGTGLNTEAFF.

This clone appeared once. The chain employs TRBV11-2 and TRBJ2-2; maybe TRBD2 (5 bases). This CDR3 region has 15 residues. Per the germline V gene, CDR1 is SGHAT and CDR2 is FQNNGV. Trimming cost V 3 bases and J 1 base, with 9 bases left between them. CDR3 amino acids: CASSFVGLNTGELFF. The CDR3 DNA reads TGTGCCAGCAGCTTCGTCGGACTGAACACCGGGGAGCTGTTTTTT.

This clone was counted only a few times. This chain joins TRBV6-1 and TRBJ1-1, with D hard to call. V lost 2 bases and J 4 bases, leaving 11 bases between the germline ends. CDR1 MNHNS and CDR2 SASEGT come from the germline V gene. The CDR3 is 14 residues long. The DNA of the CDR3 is TGTGCCAGCAGTGAAAGTGAGGCGGGCACTGAAGCTTTCTTT. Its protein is CASSESEAGTEAFF.

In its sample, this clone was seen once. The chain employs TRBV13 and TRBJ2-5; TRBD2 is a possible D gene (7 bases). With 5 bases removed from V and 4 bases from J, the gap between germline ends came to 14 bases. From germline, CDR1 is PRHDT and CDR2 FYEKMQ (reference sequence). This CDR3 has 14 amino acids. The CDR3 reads CASSQLGGRETQYF. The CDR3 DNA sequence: TGTGCCAGCAGCCAACTCGGGGGGCGAGAGACCCAGTACTTC.

DNA of the CDR3: TGTGCCAGTAGTATCGTACTAGGTGATACGCAGTATTTT. Translating it yields CASSIVLGDTQYF. This rearrangement joins TRBV19 to TRBJ2-3; D may be TRBD2 (5 bases). The CDR3 runs 13 residues. V was trimmed by 3 bases and J by 6 bases, leaving 10 bases between them. Germline-derived CDR1 and CDR2 are LNHDA and SQIVND (reference sequence).

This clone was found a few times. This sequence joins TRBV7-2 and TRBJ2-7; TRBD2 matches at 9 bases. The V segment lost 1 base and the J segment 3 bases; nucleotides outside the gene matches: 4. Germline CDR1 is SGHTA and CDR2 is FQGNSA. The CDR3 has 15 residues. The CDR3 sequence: CASSLELAGRYEQYF. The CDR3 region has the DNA TGTGCCAGCAGCTTAGAGCTAGCGGGGCGCTACGAGCAGTACTTC. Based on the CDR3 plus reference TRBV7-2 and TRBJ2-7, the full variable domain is GAGVSQSPSNKVTEKGKDVELRCDPISGHTALYWYRQSLGQGLEFLIYFQGNSAPDKSGLPSDRFSAERTGGSVSTLTIQRTQQEDSAVYLCASSLELAGRYEQYFGPGTRLTVT.

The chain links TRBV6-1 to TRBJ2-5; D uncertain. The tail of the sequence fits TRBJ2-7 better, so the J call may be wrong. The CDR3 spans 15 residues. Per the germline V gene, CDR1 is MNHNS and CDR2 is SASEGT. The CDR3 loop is CASSESSGTTYEQYF. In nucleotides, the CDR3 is TGTGCCAGCAGTGAGAGTTCTGGCACTACCTACGAGCAGTACTTC.

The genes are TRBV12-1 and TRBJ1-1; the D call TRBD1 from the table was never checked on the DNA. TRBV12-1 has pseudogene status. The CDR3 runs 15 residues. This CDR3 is CASSGTGEMVTEAFF. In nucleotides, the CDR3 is TGTGCCAGCAGTGGGACAGGGGAAATGGTCACTGAAGCTTTCTTT.

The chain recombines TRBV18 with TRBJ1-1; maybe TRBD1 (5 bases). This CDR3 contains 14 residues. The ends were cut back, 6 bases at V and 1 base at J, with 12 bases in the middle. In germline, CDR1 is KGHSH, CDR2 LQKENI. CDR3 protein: CASSGTGENTEAFF. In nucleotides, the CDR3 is TGTGCCAGCTCGGGGACTGGGGAGAACACTGAAGCTTTCTTT.